The 8 T cell receptor beta chains below were found in one sample sequenced in a study of blood T cell repertoires in COVID-19. Measured with immunoSEQ multiplex PCR; TCRdb has only the in-frame clones, and not every one. The table includes 200,000 to 300,000 clones, 85% detected once. The sequenced sample consisted of peripheral blood. These receptor sequences come from a middle-aged man with COVID-19, enrolled during active disease.

The V gene is TRBV25-1, the J gene TRBJ1-2; D not resolved. CDR3 length: 13 residues. Between the trimmed V and J ends, which lost 3 bases and 2 bases, there was a span of 7 bases. Germline CDR1 reads MGHDK; CDR2 reads SYGVNS. The CDR3 bases are TGTGCCAGCAGTGAGAGGCTGAACTATGGCTACACCTTC. Protein product: CASSERLNYGYTF.

This rearrangement joins TRBV19 to TRBJ2-7, with a possible D match to TRBD1 (6 bases). V was cut by 1 base and J by 0 bases, with 10 bases left in between. Looked up from germline, CDR1 is LNHDA and CDR2 is SQIVND (reference sequence). The CDR3 has 15 amino acids. CDR3 in amino acids: CASSIGTASSYEQYF. CDR3 nucleotide sequence: TGTGCCAGTAGTATAGGGACAGCTAGCTCCTACGAGCAGTACTTC. The whole variable domain, filled in from reference TRBV19 and TRBJ2-7, reads DGGITQSPKYLFRKEGQNVTLSCEQNLNHDAMYWYRQDPGQGLRLIYYSQIVNDFQKGDIAEGYSVSREKKESFPLTVTSAQKNPTAFYLCASSIGTASSYEQYFGPGTRLTVT.

This clone showed up just a few times. CDR3 sequence reads: CAWTTGLNTEAFF. The CDR3 DNA reads as TGTGCCTGGACCACAGGGTTGAACACTGAAGCTTTCTTT. The V and J genes are TRBV30 and TRBJ1-1, with D possibly being TRBD1 (6 bases). The germline CDR1 and CDR2 sequences are GTSNPN and SVGIG (reference sequence). Trimming cost V 4 bases and J 0 bases, with 9 bases left between them. This CDR3 has 13 residues.

CDR3 bases: TGCGCCAGCAGCCAGGGACGGGGGGGCCACACCGGGGAGCTGTTTTTT. It yields the protein CASSQGRGGHTGELFF. The V call is TRBV4-1, the J call TRBJ2-2; 8 bases match TRBD2. This CDR3 region has 16 residues. Germline V lookup: CDR1 MGHRA, CDR2 YSYEKL. Losses at the gene ends were 3 bases for V and 3 bases for J; bases not matched to a gene: 6.

This chain uses TRBV11-2 with TRBJ2-1; D is unresolved. V gave up 0 bases and J gave up 1 base, with 22 bases separating them. CDR1 SGHAT and CDR2 FQNNGV come from the germline V gene. The CDR3 is 20 residues long. Here the CDR3 reads CASSLDEAGRFGLSYNEQFF. The DNA for the CDR3 is TGTGCCAGCAGCTTAGACGAAGCAGGCCGATTTGGCCTTTCCTACAATGAGCAGTTCTTC.

The rearrangement links TRBV27 to TRBJ1-1, with a weak D call TRBD1 (5 bases). Germline-derived CDR1 and CDR2 are MNHEY and SMNVEV (reference sequence). The CDR3 length is 14 residues. Trimming took off 6 bases at V and 4 bases at J, with 15 bases between the two ends. CDR3 residues: CASRAMGGSTEAFF. CDR3 in DNA: TGTGCCAGCAGGGCGATGGGGGGATCCACTGAAGCTTTCTTT.

The rearrangement joins TRBV6-1 to TRBJ2-7, with 8 bases identical to TRBD2. This CDR3 has 15 amino acids. The V gene's germline CDR1 is MNHNS and CDR2 SASEGT. Unmatched junction bases numbered 4, after V lost 1 base and J lost 2 bases. The chain's CDR3 is CASSEVRGGAYEQYF. The CDR3 DNA follows: TGTGCCAGCAGTGAAGTTCGGGGGGGGGCCTACGAGCAGTACTTC.

This clone was picked up a small number of times. The V and J genes are TRBV18 and TRBJ1-4; 7 bases match TRBD1. V gave up 4 bases and J gave up 4 bases; unmatched junction bases: 3. This CDR3 has 14 amino acids. CDR1 and CDR2 (germline): KGHSH, LQKENI. This chain's CDR3 is CASSHRDSNEKLFF. CDR3 DNA sequence: TGTGCCAGCTCACACCGGGACAGTAATGAAAAACTGTTTTTT.